The 2 T cell receptor beta chains presented below share a single source sample, sequenced in a study of patients and donors after allogeneic stem cell transplantation. TCRdb re-derived calls from the RT-PCR reads in MiXCR, one entry per CDR3 protein. The sample has over 350,000 distinct CDR3 sequences, approximately 16% seen once; the top ten hold 7.2%. Sequenced material: blood, either unsorted or a sorted T cell fraction (not recorded which). The receptors come from a human donor who was either an allogeneic HSCT recipient or a stem cell or donor lymphocyte infusion donor (not recorded which). It is not recorded whose cells these are; they may come from a transplant donor.

The sample holds a few counts of this clonotype. CDR3 residues: CATSDLNEQYF. For the CDR3, the DNA is TGTGCCACCAGTGATTTAAACGAGCAGTACTTC. The J gene is TRBJ2-7, the V gene TRBV24-1, with D unclear. The CDR3 covers 11 residues. Trimming cost V 1 base and J 5 bases, with 2 bases left between them. Germline assignment: CDR1 KGHDR and CDR2 SFDVKD.

DNA for the CDR3: TGTGCCATCATTAGGGCCCTCGGAGAAGGAAACACCATATATTTT. Translation: CAIIRALGEGNTIYF. The chain employs TRBV10-3 and TRBJ1-3; D is ambiguous. The CDR3 runs to 15 residues. Looked up from germline, CDR1 is ENHRY and CDR2 is SYGVKD. Deletions cut 7 bases from V and 4 bases from J, with 17 bases between.